This entry lists 7 T cell receptor beta chains sequenced from one sample in a study of identifying expanded T cells in peripheral blood. This table comes from immunoSEQ multiplex PCR, and its TCRdb copy is limited to in-frame clones, with some not included. The sample contains about 89,000 clones, 86% of which appear only once. Sequencing was carried out using blood. The receptors were gathered from a person between 18 and 75 years old in good health.

The gene calls are TRBV6-1 and TRBJ2-7, with D hard to call. The CDR3 covers 14 residues. CDR1 is MNHNS, CDR2 SASEGT, per germline. Trimming stripped 4 bases from V and 1 base from J, with 11 bases between. CDR3 in amino acids: CASSARLRSYEQYF. The CDR3 DNA follows: TGTGCCAGCAGTGCCCGCCTAAGATCCTACGAGCAGTACTTC.

There are a few counts of this clone. V is TRBV6-1 and J is TRBJ2-5; D not certain. V dropped 1 base and J dropped 4 bases, with 10 bases sitting between them. This CDR3 has 14 residues. Germline V gene sequence: CDR1 MNHNS, CDR2 SASEGT. This chain's CDR3 is CASSEEGLGETQYF. CDR3 DNA sequence: TGTGCCAGCAGTGAAGAGGGCCTCGGAGAGACCCAGTACTTC.

The chain combines TRBV7-9 with TRBJ1-1; D not resolved. V lost 5 bases to trimming and J lost 8 bases, with 12 bases between them. CDR1 is SEHNR and CDR2 is FQNEAQ in the germline V gene (reference sequence). CDR3 length: 12 residues. The CDR3 region has the DNA TGTGCCAGCAGCCTCATTCGAGAGGAAGCTTTCTTT. This sequence encodes CASSLIREEAFF. The full variable domain, its missing parts supplied by reference TRBV7-9 and TRBJ1-1, is DTGVSQNPRHKITKRGQNVTFRCDPISEHNRLYWYRQTLGQGPEFLTYFQNEAQLEKSRLLSDRFSAERPKGSFSTLEIQRTEQGDSAMYLCASSLIREEAFFGQGTRLTVV.

The chain couples TRBV6-1 to TRBJ2-2; no clear D. The CDR3 sequence is 11 residues long. CDR1 MNHNS and CDR2 SASEGT come from the germline V gene. CDR3 nucleotide sequence: TGTGCTACAGAGGACGCCGGGGAGCTGTTTTTT. The encoded protein is CATEDAGELFF.

The gene calls are TRBV5-1 and TRBJ1-6; 8 positions match TRBD1. The germline CDR1 and CDR2 sequences are SGHRS and YFSETQ. The V gene end was trimmed by 6 bases and the J gene end by 9 bases; junction bases not matched to a gene: 11. This CDR3 spans 15 amino acids. For the CDR3, the DNA is TGCGCCAGCAAGGAGGTCCAGACAGGGGTTTCACCCCTCCACTTT. Its protein product is CASKEVQTGVSPLHF.

The chain recombines TRBV28 with TRBJ1-1; a possible D gene is TRBD1 (6 bases). The CDR3 contains 15 residues. The V and J ends lost 6 bases and 3 bases respectively, with 17 bases between them. CDR1 MDHEN and CDR2 SYDVKM come from the germline V gene. The CDR3, as DNA: TGTGCCAGCAGCCGCGGTGGGGGCGGGTACACTGAAGCTTTCTTT. Translation gives CASSRGGGGYTEAFF.

The genes are TRBV27 and TRBJ2-7; tentative D call: TRBD1 (6 bases). The CDR3 spans 14 residues. Germline V gene sequence: CDR1 MNHEY, CDR2 SMNVEV (reference sequence). Trimming took 6 bases from V and 2 from J, leaving 14 bases between them. The CDR3, as DNA: TGTGCCAGCAGCTGGGGACAACAGGCCTACGAGCAGTACTTC. This encodes CASSWGQQAYEQYF.